This entry describes one T cell receptor beta chain. Measured with immunoSEQ multiplex PCR; TCRdb has only the in-frame clones, and not every one. The sample has fewer than 350,000 clones; around four fifths are singletons. CDR3 size: 13 residues. The germline V and J ends were trimmed by 7 bases and 3 bases, with 10 bases remaining between them. This specimen comes from a study of blood T cell repertoires in COVID-19. Study-level background: PBMCs, B-cell-depleted T cells, or T cells were the source of the cDNA or gDNA that made up the material.

The genes are TRBV12-3 or TRBV12-4 and TRBJ1-5; D perhaps matches TRBD1 (5 bases). The sequencing input was peripheral blood. This TCR was recovered from a woman aged 50 to 65 with active or convalescent COVID-19. CDR3 nucleotides: TGTGCCAGCATGGGGCAGCCCAATCAGCCCCAGCATTTT. Encoded protein: CASMGQPNQPQHF.